This T cell receptor beta chain was captured in a study of T cell repertoires in cytomegalovirus infection. Whole-study context: Through public TCR beta signatures, both CMV infection and matching HLA type were indicated.

V was clipped by 5 bases and J by 8 bases, with 12 bases between them. CDR1 SEHNR and CDR2 FQNEAQ come from the germline V gene (reference sequence). This CDR3 is built from 12 residues. MiXCR, run by TCRdb on the reads, gives a single entry per CDR3 protein. The table shows about 34,000 distinct CDR3 sequences, with about 48% occurring only once. A single count supports this clonotype. Its antigen is still unknown. This clonotype was sampled from a human donor in good health (CMV status not recorded). Some clones in this sample may be carry-over from other donors' samples. This sequence joins TRBV7-9 and TRBJ1-1, with no clear D. The source was CD8+ T cells from cultured PBMCs, collected from culture after CMV antigen stimulation. Here the CDR3 reads CASSPTDEEAFF. DNA for the CDR3: TGTGCCAGCAGCCCAACGGACGAGGAAGCTTTCTTT.